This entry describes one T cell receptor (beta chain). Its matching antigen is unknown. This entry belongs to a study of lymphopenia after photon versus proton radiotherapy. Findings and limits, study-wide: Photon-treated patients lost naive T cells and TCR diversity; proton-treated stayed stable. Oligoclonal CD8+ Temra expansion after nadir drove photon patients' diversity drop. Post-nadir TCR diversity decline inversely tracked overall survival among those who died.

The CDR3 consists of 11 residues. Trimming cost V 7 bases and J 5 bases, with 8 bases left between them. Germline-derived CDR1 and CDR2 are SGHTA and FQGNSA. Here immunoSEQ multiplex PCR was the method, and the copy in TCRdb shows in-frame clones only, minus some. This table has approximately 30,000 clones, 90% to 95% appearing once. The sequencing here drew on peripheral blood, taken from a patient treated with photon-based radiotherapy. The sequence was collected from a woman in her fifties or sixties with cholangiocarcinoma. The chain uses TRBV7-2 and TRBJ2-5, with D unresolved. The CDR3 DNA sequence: TGTGCCAGCAACCAATGGGAGACCCAGTACTTC. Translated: CASNQWETQYF.